Here is one TCR beta chain with its context. What it binds is not known. The data stem from a study of beta chain features in type 1 diabetes. Study-level background: When patients were set against healthy donors, age, gender and cell yields were similar.

Findings and limits, study-wide: Moderately but significantly shorter TCRB CDR3s were found in Type 1 diabetes patients in all four CD4+ subsets.

With 5 bases removed from V and 3 bases from J, the gap between germline ends came to 15 bases. Germline assignment: CDR1 SGHRS and CDR2 YFSETQ. CDR3 length: 14 amino acids. Reverse transcription of all isolated RNA meant that expressed TCRB transcripts were sequenced. Sequencing produced, on average, approximately 1 million reads for the stem cell-like memory T cell samples. Produced via immunoSEQ multiplex PCR; TCRdb's table is partial and in-frame only. The repertoire has approximately 27,000 clones, under 50% of them found once; the top ten carry approximately 0.3%. The single heparinised draw taken from each donor contained approximately 120 mL of blood on average. CD4+ naive, central memory, regulatory and stem cell-like memory cells were sorted via CD45RO/CCR7/CD25/CD127/CD95/CD27.

What was sequenced was stem cell memory CD4+ T cells from blood. This chain links TRBV5-1 with TRBJ2-7; possibly TRBD2 for D (6 bases). This sequence originates from a man aged 25-45 years with type 1 diabetes. CDR3 in DNA: TGCGCCAGCAGTCCGCTTGGAGGGAGCTACGAGCAGTACTTC. Protein product: CASSPLGGSYEQYF.